The 25 T cell receptor beta chains below come from one sample, sequenced in a study of a mutant IDH1 vaccine in newly diagnosed glioma. Time point in this sample: week 35, safety follow-up. Mutant IDH1 20-mer peptide, at 300 ug, made up each vaccine dose, with topical imiquimod. These receptors have no identified antigens. Clones were sequenced by immunoSEQ multiplex PCR, and TCRdb holds only the in-frame ones, with some missing. Of roughly 69,000 clones listed, around 86% are singletons. Specimen: PBMCs, collected from a glioma patient whose treatment included an IDH1 peptide vaccine. These receptors all come from a man aged 25-45 years with glioma.

The chain links TRBV5-5 to TRBJ2-7, with TRBD1 matching over 8 bases. V was pared by 2 bases and J by 2 bases, with 3 bases of the junction left unmatched. Germline CDR1 SGHKS, CDR2 YYEKEE (reference sequence). The CDR3 is made up of 14 amino acids. The chain's CDR3 is CASSFGQGPYEQYF. Here the CDR3 DNA reads TGTGCCAGCAGCTTTGGACAGGGACCCTACGAGCAGTACTTC.

The CDR3 coding sequence is TGTGCCAGTAGTACCGACGGACAGGGGGCAGTGGGTGGGAGGAATGAGCAGTTCTTC. Translated, it gives CASSTDGQGAVGGRNEQFF. V is TRBV19 and J is TRBJ2-1; 11 bases map to TRBD1. This CDR3 spans 19 amino acids. V was pared by 4 bases and J by 7 bases, with 18 bases of the junction left unmatched. The germline CDR1 and CDR2 sequences are LNHDA and SQIVND (reference sequence).

The V gene is TRBV11-2, the J gene TRBJ2-5; D is possibly TRBD2 (7 bases). Trimming stripped 3 bases from V and 3 bases from J, with 20 bases between. CDR3 length: 17 residues. Germline lookup yields CDR1 SGHAT and CDR2 FQNNGV. The CDR3 spells CASSFLPRGASEETQYF. Here the CDR3 DNA reads TGTGCCAGCAGCTTCTTACCACGGGGGGCCTCGGAAGAGACCCAGTACTTC.

The chain couples TRBV5-1 to TRBJ1-5; D is possibly TRBD1 (5 bases). V dropped 3 bases and J dropped 0 bases, with 13 bases sitting between them. The CDR3 consists of 16 residues. Germline assignment: CDR1 SGHRS and CDR2 YFSETQ. The CDR3 bases are TGCGCCAGCAGCTGGGGGGTCAGTAATAGCAATCAGCCCCAGCATTTT. Encoded protein: CASSWGVSNSNQPQHF.

This rearrangement joins TRBV30 to TRBJ1-4; perhaps TRBD1 as D (5 bases). Germline V CDR1 and CDR2: GTSNPN, SVGIG (reference sequence). The length of the CDR3 is 12 residues. This CDR3 reads CVCGQGGEKLFF. Here the CDR3 DNA reads TGTGTCTGTGGGCAGGGCGGTGAAAAACTGTTTTTT.

About this clone itself: This same CDR3 is encoded by further DNA sequences in the sample. The chain couples TRBV11-2 to TRBJ2-7; TRBD1 matches 8 bases. Germline V gives CDR1 SGHAT, CDR2 FQNNGV. V lost 0 bases to trimming and J lost 4 bases; unmatched junction nucleotides: 11. The CDR3 totals 17 residues. The CDR3 DNA reads as TGTGCCAGCAGCTTAGATCGATTTCGGACAGGGTCTTACGAGCAGTACTTC. Translating it yields CASSLDRFRTGSYEQYF.

The chain carries TRBV25-1 and TRBJ2-3; D is uncertain. Germline CDR1 reads MGHDK; CDR2 reads SYGVNS. The CDR3 spans 13 residues. V was clipped by 7 bases and J by 2 bases, with 10 bases between them. The CDR3 spells CASMDGVTDTQYF. The CDR3 DNA is TGTGCCAGCATGGACGGAGTCACAGATACGCAGTATTTT. The full variable domain, rest sourced from reference TRBV25-1 and TRBJ2-3, is EADIYQTPRYLVIGTGKKITLECSQTMGHDKMYWYQQDPGMELHLIHYSYGVNSTEKGDLSSESTVSRIRTEHFPLTLESARPSHTSQYLCASMDGVTDTQYFGPGTRLTVL.

This sequence joins TRBV7-2 and TRBJ1-3; tentatively, D is TRBD1 (5 bases). Germline-derived CDR1 and CDR2 are SGHTA and FQGNSA. The ends were cut back, 2 bases at V and 2 bases at J, with 16 bases in the middle. The CDR3 runs 17 residues. CDR3 DNA sequence: TGTGCCAGCAGCTTACTCGGGACTAGCCAAACTGGAAACACCATATATTTT. It encodes CASSLLGTSQTGNTIYF. The whole variable domain, filled in from reference TRBV7-2 and TRBJ1-3, reads GAGVSQSPSNKVTEKGKDVELRCDPISGHTALYWYRQSLGQGLEFLIYFQGNSAPDKSGLPSDRFSAERTGGSVSTLTIQRTQQEDSAVYLCASSLLGTSQTGNTIYFGEGSWLTVV.

This chain connects TRBV28 to TRBJ2-1, with D perhaps TRBD1 or TRBD2 (5 bases each). V shed 2 bases and J shed 9 bases, with 20 bases lying between them. The CDR3 consists of 16 residues. Germline V gene lookup returns CDR1 MDHEN and CDR2 SYDVKM. The CDR3 nucleotides read TGTGCCAGCAGTTTAACGGGTTCCAGGGACCAAGGTGAGCAGTTCTTC. Its protein is CASSLTGSRDQGEQFF.

The genes are TRBV6-5 and TRBJ2-2; no clear D gene. V was cut by 2 bases and J by 5 bases, with 6 bases left in between. Germline CDR1 MNHEY, CDR2 SVGAGI. CDR3 length equals 13 residues. The CDR3 loop is CASSYLETGELFF. CDR3 nucleotides: TGTGCCAGCAGTTACCTGGAAACCGGGGAGCTGTTTTTT.

The CDR3 region has the DNA TGTGCCAGCGACCCGTTCAATGGCTACACCTTC. Amino acid sequence: CASDPFNGYTF. The rearrangement links TRBV7-9 to TRBJ1-2; D unresolved. Per germline, CDR1 SEHNR and CDR2 FQNEAQ (reference sequence). The CDR3 sequence is 11 residues long. V was shortened by 8 bases and J by 6 bases, with 10 bases between the two germline ends.

The rearrangement joins TRBV30 to TRBJ1-6; D is undetermined. Per germline, CDR1 GTSNPN and CDR2 SVGIG (reference sequence). V was trimmed by 5 bases and J by 6 bases, leaving 14 bases between them. The length of the CDR3 is 14 residues. For the CDR3, the DNA is TGTGCCTGGGACGGGAGTTCAGTTAATTCACCCCTCCACTTT. Translation: CAWDGSSVNSPLHF.

The chain joins TRBV7-9 to TRBJ1-2; D not resolved. V lost 3 bases and J lost 4, with 12 bases in between. Germline CDR1 reads SEHNR; CDR2 reads FQNEAQ (reference sequence). The CDR3 has 14 amino acids. The CDR3 DNA reads as TGTGCCAGCAGCTTGTCGGGTTCGGCCTATGGCTACACCTTC. Protein product: CASSLSGSAYGYTF.

The chain links TRBV4-1 to TRBJ2-7, with a tentative D call TRBD2 (5 bases). The germline V and J ends were trimmed by 0 bases and 4 bases, with 13 bases remaining between them. CDR3 size: 15 residues. Germline V gives CDR1 MGHRA, CDR2 YSYEKL. CDR3 sequence reads: CASSQDVLREYEQYF. In DNA, the CDR3 is TGCGCCAGCAGCCAAGATGTACTTAGGGAGTACGAGCAGTACTTC.

A remark on this clone: This sample also contains other DNA sequences that code for the same CDR3. The chain couples TRBV6-6 to TRBJ2-1; D gene ambiguous. The ends were cut back, 0 bases at V and 3 bases at J, with 6 bases in the middle. From germline, CDR1 is MNHNY and CDR2 SVGAGI (reference sequence). CDR3 length: 14 amino acids. CDR3 sequence reads: CASSYSRVYNEQFF. The DNA of the CDR3 is TGTGCCAGCAGTTACTCAAGGGTCTACAATGAGCAGTTCTTC.

This chain connects TRBV6-1 to TRBJ2-1, with 9 bases matching TRBD2. This CDR3 region has 15 residues. V dropped 11 bases and J dropped 3; count of bases not matched to a gene: 11. Germline CDR1 is MNHNS and CDR2 is SASEGT. The CDR3 DNA reads TGTGCCGGTAAAAGTGCTAGCGGGGACTACAATGAGCAGTTCTTC. Translation gives CAGKSASGDYNEQFF.

The chain joins TRBV19 to TRBJ2-5, with 8 bases aligning to TRBD2. V trimming: 0 bases; J trimming: 4 bases; junction bases outside the gene matches: 1. This CDR3 region has 14 residues. Germline CDR1 reads LNHDA; CDR2 reads SQIVND (reference sequence). The CDR3 sequence: CASSIESGRETQYF. DNA for the CDR3: TGTGCCAGTAGTATAGAGAGCGGGAGAGAGACCCAGTACTTC.

The V gene is TRBV11-3, the J gene TRBJ1-5; TRBD1 is a possible D gene (5 bases). V lost 5 bases and J 5 bases, leaving 22 bases between the germline ends. The CDR3 extends over 17 amino acids. Germline lookup yields CDR1 SGHNT and CDR2 YENEEA. The DNA for the CDR3 is TGTGCCAGCAGCCTTAGGGCGTGGGGCCCGTGTGATCAGCCCCAGCATTTT. This translates into CASSLRAWGPCDQPQHF.

The genes are TRBV7-2 and TRBJ1-3; a possible D gene is TRBD1 (6 bases). With 5 bases removed from V and 0 bases from J, the gap between germline ends came to 11 bases. The CDR3 is 15 residues long. Germline V gene data show CDR1 as SGHTA and CDR2 as FQGNSA. CDR3 residues: CASSGQRSSGNTIYF. The CDR3 DNA sequence: TGTGCCAGCAGCGGACAGAGAAGCTCTGGAAACACCATATATTTT.

This chain uses TRBV10-3 with TRBJ2-1; 12 bases map to TRBD2. CDR3 length equals 13 residues. Germline CDR1 reads ENHRY; CDR2 reads SYGVKD. The ends lost 7 bases at V and 6 bases at J; junction bases unmatched: 1. CDR3 DNA sequence: TGTGCCATCACTAGCGGGAGGGGCAATGAGCAGTTCTTC. Translation gives CAITSGRGNEQFF.

The rearrangement joins TRBV9 to TRBJ2-5; no firm D call. Trimming took 0 bases from V and 5 from J, leaving 8 bases between them. CDR3 length: 13 residues. The germline CDR1 and CDR2 sequences are SGDLS and YYNGEE. In DNA, the CDR3 is TGTGCCAGCAGCGTAGATGGTTGGGAGACCCAGTACTTC. Translated: CASSVDGWETQYF.

The rearrangement uses TRBV5-4 and TRBJ1-1, with D possibly being TRBD1 (6 bases). The CDR3 loop spans 16 amino acids. Germline values: CDR1 SGHNT, CDR2 YYREEE (reference sequence). Deletions cut 6 bases from V and 6 bases from J, with 24 bases between. The CDR3 reads CASNFLGTPEGAEAFF. The CDR3 DNA follows: TGTGCCAGCAACTTCCTCGGGACACCTGAGGGGGCTGAAGCTTTCTTT.

V and J are TRBV7-8 and TRBJ2-7; D gene uncertain. Germline assignment: CDR1 SGHVS and CDR2 FQNEAQ. The CDR3 length is 15 residues. Trimming removed 2 bases from V and 5 bases from J, with 16 bases in between. For the CDR3, the DNA is TGTGCCAGCAGCTTAAGTGTTTCCCGGGCGGACGAGCAGTACTTC. Its translation: CASSLSVSRADEQYF.

The chain couples TRBV4-1 to TRBJ2-3; 11 nucleotides agree with TRBD1. V shed 3 bases and J 3 bases; nucleotides not matched to a gene: 5. CDR3 length equals 16 residues. Per the germline V gene, CDR1 is MGHRA and CDR2 is YSYEKL. Written as DNA, the CDR3 is TGCGCCAGCAGCCATCCTGGGACAGGGGGAACAGATACGCAGTATTTT. Translating it yields CASSHPGTGGTDTQYF.

This rearrangement joins TRBV19 to TRBJ1-6; D not resolved. Per germline, CDR1 LNHDA and CDR2 SQIVND (reference sequence). This CDR3 contains 14 residues. V was shortened by 1 base and J by 10 bases, with 11 bases between the two germline ends. CDR3 amino acids: CASSIAYETSPLHF. CDR3 sequence (DNA): TGTGCCAGTAGTATAGCTTACGAGACCTCACCCCTCCACTTT. Filled out from reference TRBV19 and TRBJ1-6, the complete variable domain reads DGGITQSPKYLFRKEGQNVTLSCEQNLNHDAMYWYRQDPGQGLRLIYYSQIVNDFQKGDIAEGYSVSREKKESFPLTVTSAQKNPTAFYLCASSIAYETSPLHFGNGTRLTVT.